The entry below describes one TCR beta chain. This receptor's antigen is unknown. Qualities for individual bases were not recorded, and no much larger clone is one base off. V and J are trimmed by 3 bases and 4 bases, and the gene matches miss 6 bases of the junction. From its cysteine to its phenylalanine, the CDR3 spans 15 amino acids. Of the read, only the CDR3 DNA is kept; its 45 bases are in frame from base 1. In the germline V gene, CDR1 corresponds to SGHRS and CDR2 to YFSETQ. Genomic DNA was extracted from sorted cells using the Qiagen DNeasy Kit. TCR beta chain deep sequencing was performed on the immunoSEQ platform. Concerning the study's data processing: The immunoSEQ Analyzer software was used to analyze the repertoire data. The immuneACCESS repertoire file appears here via TCRdb, limited to in-frame rearrangements. These files lack a portion of the clones; in checked studies, under half of the deficit traces to unresolved V genes, and the cause of the others is not known. Clonal size and the V and J genes are those of that table, whereas D and trimming came from the DNA. The sample table holds roughly 19,000 clones, of which more than 70% were seen once. Of the sample, about a third is held by the ten largest clones.

Sample treatment or condition, as interpreted from the label and publication: AdE1-LMPpoly-expanded autologous EBV-specific T-cell therapy followed by anti-PD-1 nivolumab. The sample belongs to a study of EBV T-cell therapy then PD-1 blockade in nasopharyngeal carcinoma (dated by TCRdb to the early 2020s). The origin of this receptor is a man aged 35 to 55 with nasopharyngeal carcinoma. Material: CD8+ T cells from blood, obtained between days 30 and 35 from a patient whose treatment included autologous EBV-specific T cells and nivolumab. The sequence is built from TRBV5-1 and TRBJ1-2; the junction holds 10 bases that match TRBD1. CDR3 loop: CASSYGQGVFYGYTF. The bases read TGCGCCAGCAGCTATGGACAGGGGGTCTTCTATGGCTACACCTTC.